Sequencing of this T cell receptor (beta chain) was carried out in a study of blood T cell repertoires in COVID-19. The CDR3 totals 12 residues. V shed 9 bases, J shed 3 bases, and the junction held 4 bases outside the gene matches. Germline CDR1 reads MNHEY; CDR2 reads SVGAGI. Libraries were prepared by immunoSEQ multiplex PCR; TCRdb keeps only in-frame clonotypes and omits some of them. The data show roughly 180,000 clones, about 80% seen once. The sequencing input was peripheral blood. The source of this sequence is a human donor in a cohort sampled during active COVID-19. V and J are TRBV6-5 and TRBJ2-5; the match to TRBD1 covers 7 bases. The CDR3, as DNA: TGTGCCAGTAAAACAGGGGAAGAGACCCAGTACTTC. Its translation is CASKTGEETQYF.